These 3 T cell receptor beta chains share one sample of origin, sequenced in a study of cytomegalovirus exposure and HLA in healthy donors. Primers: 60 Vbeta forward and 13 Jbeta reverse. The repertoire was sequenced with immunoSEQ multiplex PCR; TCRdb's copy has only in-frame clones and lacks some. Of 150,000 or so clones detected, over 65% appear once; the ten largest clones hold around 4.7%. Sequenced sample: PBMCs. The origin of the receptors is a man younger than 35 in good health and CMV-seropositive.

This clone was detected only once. For the CDR3, the DNA is TGTGCCAGCAGCGCAAGACAGGGAGTAAATAATGAGCAGTTCTTC. Translation gives CASSARQGVNNEQFF. V and J are TRBV7-6 and TRBJ2-1, with 7 bases lining up with TRBD1. The CDR3 sequence is 15 residues long. With V trimmed by 5 bases and J by 7 bases, 11 bases remained unmatched. CDR1 SGHVS and CDR2 FNYEAQ come from the germline V gene.

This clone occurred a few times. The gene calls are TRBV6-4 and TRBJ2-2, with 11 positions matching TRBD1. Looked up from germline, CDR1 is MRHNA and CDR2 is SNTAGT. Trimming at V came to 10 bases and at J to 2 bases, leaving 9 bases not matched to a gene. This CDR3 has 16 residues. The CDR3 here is CATRRGQGANTGELFF. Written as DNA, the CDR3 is TGTGCCACCCGGAGAGGACAGGGGGCTAACACCGGGGAGCTGTTTTTT.

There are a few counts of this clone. The CDR3 DNA follows: TGTGCCAGCAGTTACTCGTCCCTTGAAGCTTTCTTT. The encoded protein is CASSYSSLEAFF. This chain joins TRBV6-6 and TRBJ1-1, with D unclear. CDR3 size: 12 residues. The V and J ends lost 0 bases and 7 bases respectively, with 6 bases between them. Germline CDR1 is MNHNY and CDR2 is SVGAGI (reference sequence).